One and the same sample provided the 8 T cell receptor beta chains below, sequenced in a study of prognosis after radiotherapy for stage I lung cancer. Starting from genomic DNA, TCR beta CDR3 was amplified through two-round multiplex PCR. Individual primers that were specific to each TRBV and TRBJ gene served in first-round PCR. Using its own MiXCR run on the multiplex PCR reads, TCRdb lists one record per CDR3 protein. The data show around 56,000 distinct CDR3 sequences, roughly 29% seen once. Material: PBMCs, obtained before or after stereotactic body radiation therapy (not recorded which). Every receptor here comes from a donor over 45 with non-small cell lung cancer.

This clonotype was seen repeatedly, ten times or more. V and J are TRBV18 and TRBJ1-1; 7 bases are shared with TRBD1. The CDR3 extends over 14 amino acids. CDR1 KGHSH and CDR2 LQKENI come from the germline V gene. After removal of 2 bases from V and 3 bases from J, the junction contained 3 bases not matched to a gene. CDR3 nucleotide sequence: TGTGCCAGCTCACCAGCCAGGGGGGACACTGAAGCTTTCTTT. Translated: CASSPARGDTEAFF.

For this clonotype: This may come from a read error, since a much larger clone is one base off. The CDR3 bases are TGCAGCGTTGAACACCCGTGGGGAGGACAGCCCCAGCATTTT. It specifies CSVEHPWGGQPQHF. The chain employs TRBV29-1 and TRBJ1-5; D gene uncertain. The CDR3 loop spans 14 amino acids. V was shortened by 2 bases and J by 7 bases, with 15 bases between the two germline ends. Looked up from germline, CDR1 is SQVTM and CDR2 is ANQGSEA.

On this clonotype itself: A far more abundant clone sits one base away, making this likely a read error. This rearrangement joins TRBV6-2 or TRBV6-3 to TRBJ1-2; the D gene is possibly TRBD1 (5 bases). Per the germline V gene, CDR1 is MNHEY and CDR2 is SVGEGT. The germline V and J ends were trimmed by 6 bases and 8 bases, with 19 bases remaining between them. The CDR3 spans 14 residues. The CDR3 reads CASSLTVLGAGYTF. CDR3 nucleotides: TGTGCCAGCAGCTTGACAGTGCTGGGTGCCGGCTACACCTTC.

This clonotype showed up many times. This rearrangement joins TRBV6-1 to TRBJ2-3; D possibly corresponds to TRBD2 (6 bases). The CDR3 runs to 13 residues. Trimming left V 5 bases short and J 6 bases short, with 12 bases between. CDR1 is MNHNS and CDR2 is SASEGT in the germline V gene. The CDR3 region has the DNA TGTGCCAGCAGTCAGACTAGGCCTGATACGCAGTATTTT. Translated: CASSQTRPDTQYF.

This clonotype has ten or more counts. This chain connects TRBV20-1 to TRBJ1-5, with 9 nucleotides matching TRBD1. Germline V lookup: CDR1 DFQATT, CDR2 SNEGSKA (reference sequence). Trimming removed 3 bases from V and 5 bases from J; junction bases left unmatched: 2. This CDR3 has 13 residues. The CDR3 here is CSASTGGDQPQHF. In nucleotides, the CDR3 is TGCAGTGCTAGTACAGGGGGCGATCAGCCCCAGCATTTT.

This clonotype has a count of ten or more. V is TRBV18 and J is TRBJ1-6; 7 bases match TRBD1. The CDR3 extends over 16 amino acids. Losses at the gene ends were 3 bases for V and 6 bases for J; bases not matched to a gene: 8. Germline-derived CDR1 and CDR2 are KGHSH and LQKENI. In DNA form, the CDR3 reads TGTGCCAGCTCACCCTTTGACAGGGCCGGTAATTCACCCCTCCACTTT. It yields the protein CASSPFDRAGNSPLHF.

This clonotype was observed at least ten times. The chain joins TRBV19 to TRBJ2-3, with TRBD2 identical over 11 bases. The length of the CDR3 is 16 residues. V lost 4 bases to trimming and J lost 0 bases; unmatched junction nucleotides: 3. Germline CDR1 and CDR2: LNHDA and SQIVND (reference sequence). This CDR3 reads CASSSRLAGSTDTQYF. In nucleotides, the CDR3 is TGTGCCAGTAGTAGCCGACTAGCGGGGAGCACAGATACGCAGTATTTT. The variable domain in full, with the rest retrieved from reference TRBV19 and TRBJ2-3, is DGGITQSPKYLFRKEGQNVTLSCEQNLNHDAMYWYRQDPGQGLRLIYYSQIVNDFQKGDIAEGYSVSREKKESFPLTVTSAQKNPTAFYLCASSSRLAGSTDTQYFGPGTRLTVL.

Details on this clonotype: A far more abundant clone sits one base away, making this likely a read error. The chain recombines TRBV6-1 with TRBJ2-4; D is unresolved. Judging by the DNA end, TRBJ2-1 fits better; the J call may be wrong. Germline lookup yields CDR1 MNHNS and CDR2 SASEGT. The CDR3 is 12 amino acids. The CDR3 DNA reads as TGTGCCAGCATCGATACCGGACGCGAGCAGTTCTTC. It yields the protein CASIDTGREQFF.